Detailed here is one T cell receptor (beta chain). The data stem from a study of control samples from healthy donors and cancer patients. The table came from immunoSEQ multiplex PCR; TCRdb's copy has only in-frame clones and leaves some out. Of 150,000 to 200,000 clones listed, around 88% are singletons. The TCR was taken from a man aged 18 to 29 in good health. The sequencing sample was made of blood.

The CDR3 spells CASSISPRDPLDEQYF. The CDR3 DNA reads TGTGCCAGCAGTATTTCGCCCAGGGACCCTTTGGACGAGCAGTACTTC. V is TRBV2 and J is TRBJ2-7; D might be TRBD1 or TRBD2, each matching 5 bases. The CDR3 sequence is 16 residues long. V gave up 5 bases and J gave up 5 bases, with 22 bases separating them. Germline-derived CDR1 and CDR2 are SNHLY and FYNNEI.